A selection of T cell receptor beta chains follows, all from one sample in a study of blood T cells in healthy people across ages. Via MiXCR, TCRdb re-called the 5' RACE reads, giving one row per CDR3 protein. Here the sample spans about 800,000 distinct CDR3 sequences, 58% being singletons. Specimen: blood. Source of these receptors: a man aged 30-40 years in good health. The CDR3 runs from the conserved cysteine through the conserved F or W. Fields, in order: V gene, J gene, clone size, D gene, CDR3 protein, CDR3 DNA. The D gene is left open where the match is weak. Clone size appears in some rows only: once, few, many, or a class for an expanded clone.

TRBV9	TRBJ2-7	once	-	CASSVRENYEQYF	TGTGCCAGCAGCGTGCGGGAAAACTACGAGCAGTACTTC
TRBV27	TRBJ2-7	-	TRBD2	CASSPGGEWYEQYF	TGTGCCAGCAGCCCCGGGGGGGAATGGTACGAGCAGTACTTC
TRBV28	TRBJ2-7	-	TRBD1	CASSRHGGQGRYEQYF	TGTGCCAGCAGTCGACATGGAGGACAGGGGAGGTACGAGCAGTACTTC
TRBV4-1	TRBJ2-3	few	-	CASSQDQMGPDTQYF	TGCGCCAGCAGCCAAGATCAGATGGGACCAGATACGCAGTATTTT
TRBV9	TRBJ2-5	many	-	CASSPGLPRETQYF	TGTGCCAGCAGCCCGGGACTCCCTCGAGAGACCCAGTACTTC
TRBV29-1	TRBJ2-5	-	-	CSAELISEGGTQYF	TGCAGCGCGGAATTAATCAGCGAGGGGGGGACCCAGTACTTC
TRBV12-3/TRBV12-4	TRBJ2-5	-	-	CASSPSVGGETQYF	TGTGCCAGCAGTCCCTCAGTAGGGGGAGAGACCCAGTACTTC
TRBV20-1	TRBJ1-6	many	-	CSARDLSGGENSPLHF	TGCAGTGCTAGAGATCTCAGTGGCGGGGAAAATTCACCCCTCCACTTT
TRBV7-2	TRBJ1-2	-	-	CASSLVGTPYGYTF	TGTGCCAGCAGCTTAGTCGGCACACCCTATGGCTACACCTTC
TRBV15	TRBJ2-5	-	-	CATSGLTEKETQYF	TGTGCCACCAGCGGTTTGACAGAAAAAGAGACCCAGTACTTC
TRBV2	TRBJ1-6	few	TRBD1	CATRQGSYNSPLHF	TGTGCCACGAGACAGGGCTCCTATAATTCACCCCTCCACTTT
TRBV7-2	TRBJ1-2	-	-	CASSHWDTGSYGYTF	TGTGCCAGCAGCCACTGGGACACAGGTTCCTATGGCTACACCTTC
TRBV4-3	TRBJ2-7	-	-	CASSQDYTGDRYEQYF	TGCGCCAGCAGCCAAGATTATACCGGGGATAGGTACGAGCAGTACTTC
TRBV7-2	TRBJ2-5	-	-	CASSPAAFETQYF	TGTGCCAGCAGCCCTGCGGCATTTGAGACCCAGTACTTC
TRBV4-2	TRBJ2-7	-	-	CASSQDPDYSYEQYF	TGTGCCAGCAGCCAAGATCCCGACTACTCCTACGAGCAGTACTTC
TRBV7-6	TRBJ2-7	-	-	CASSLSQGSEQYF	TGTGCCAGCAGCTTAAGTCAGGGTAGCGAGCAGTACTTC
TRBV10-2	TRBJ1-1	-	-	CASKDGVEAFF	TGCGCCAGCAAGGACGGAGTTGAAGCTTTCTTT
TRBV3-1	TRBJ2-1	-	-	CASSQINEAQFF	TGTGCCAGCAGCCAGATAAATGAAGCCCAGTTCTTC
TRBV6-1	TRBJ2-3	once	TRBD2	CASSNIAGSSTDTQYF	TGTGCCAGCAGTAACATAGCGGGATCTAGCACAGATACGCAGTATTTT
TRBV10-3	TRBJ2-1	-	-	CAISEKEDRPSYNEQFF	TGTGCCATCAGTGAAAAGGAGGATAGACCCTCCTACAATGAGCAGTTCTTC
TRBV2	TRBJ2-1	-	-	CASMGQGNEQFF	TGTGCCAGCATGGGTCAGGGAAATGAGCAGTTCTTC
TRBV7-9	TRBJ2-1	-	TRBD2	CASSHPVERGTYNEQFF	TGTGCCAGCAGCCACCCCGTGGAGCGGGGGACGTACAATGAGCAGTTCTTC
TRBV19	TRBJ2-3	-	-	CASSIGRTIHTQYF	TGTGCCAGTAGTATCGGGAGAACGATCCATACGCAGTATTTT
TRBV7-9	TRBJ1-4	few	-	CASSLKGFNEKLFF	TGTGCCAGCAGCCTAAAGGGGTTCAACGAAAAACTGTTTTTT
TRBV4-2	TRBJ2-2	-	-	CASSQAAGELFF	TGTGCCAGCAGCCAGGCCGCCGGGGAGCTGTTTTTT
TRBV9	TRBJ2-5	many	-	CASSVAAGETQYF	TGTGCCAGCAGCGTAGCGGCAGGGGAGACCCAGTACTTC
TRBV29-1	TRBJ1-1	few	-	CSVEASAWGTEAFF	TGCAGCGTTGAAGCCTCTGCGTGGGGGACTGAAGCTTTCTTT
TRBV6-5	TRBJ2-5	-	-	CASSYSGWKSKTQYF	TGTGCCAGCAGTTACTCGGGCTGGAAGAGCAAGACCCAGTACTTC
TRBV20-1	TRBJ2-5	-	TRBD1	CSARDPRDSAQETQYF	TGCAGTGCTAGAGATCCCCGGGACAGTGCCCAAGAGACCCAGTACTTC
TRBV29-1	TRBJ2-6	few	-	CSAQIFSGANVLTF	TGCAGCGCCCAGATTTTCTCTGGGGCCAACGTCCTGACTTTC
TRBV20-1	TRBJ2-4	few	-	CSAREASGAGAKNIQYF	TGCAGTGCTAGAGAAGCCTCGGGGGCGGGGGCCAAAAACATTCAGTACTTC
TRBV5-5	TRBJ2-5	-	TRBD1	CASSHFPGQGQETQYF	TGTGCCAGCAGCCACTTCCCTGGACAGGGTCAAGAGACCCAGTACTTC
TRBV10-3	TRBJ2-1	few	-	CAISELNEQFF	TGTGCCATCAGTGAGCTTAATGAGCAGTTCTTC
TRBV7-3	TRBJ2-3	-	-	CASSLWASDTDTQYF	TGTGCCAGCAGCTTATGGGCTAGCGACACAGATACGCAGTATTTT
TRBV6-2/TRBV6-3	TRBJ1-1	-	-	CASSSRQGLMTEAFF	TGTGCCAGCAGTTCGCGGCAGGGGTTGATGACTGAAGCTTTCTTT
TRBV6-5	TRBJ2-5	-	-	CASSPSAGGTQYF	TGTGCCAGCAGTCCCTCCGCCGGAGGGACCCAGTACTTC